This T cell receptor (beta chain) was observed in a study of human T cells and chemical hapten exposure. One entry per CDR3 protein, called by TCRdb with MiXCR from the RACE reads. The table has about 42,000 distinct CDR3 sequences, roughly 12% seen once. With 7 bases removed from V and 1 base from J, the gap between germline ends came to 14 bases. The length of the CDR3 is 15 residues. Germline loops: CDR1 MDHEN, CDR2 SYDVKM. Time point denoted: pre-sensitization, week 0. Treatment in this sample: therapeutic diphenylcyclopropenone sensitization with weekly scalp DPC. Extraction of total RNA was performed on unfractionated whole blood. Only a few counts were recorded for this clonotype.

This TCR was recovered from a woman aged 25 to 39 with alopecia areata. Some clones in this sample may be carry-over from other donors' samples. The rearrangement links TRBV28 to TRBJ2-4, with D hard to call. The sample consisted of whole blood, taken in connection with sensitization to the hapten diphenylcyclopropenone (DPC). The CDR3 nucleotides read TGTGCCAGCAACCAACCAACCGGGGCCAAAAACATTCAGTACTTC. The encoded protein is CASNQPTGAKNIQYF.